What follows describes a single T cell receptor (beta chain). These data originate in a study of blood T cell repertoires in COVID-19. Libraries were prepared by immunoSEQ multiplex PCR; TCRdb keeps only in-frame clonotypes and omits some of them. The top ten hold less than 2.5% of the sample, which has about 270,000 clones, 80% to 90% seen once. Researchers sorted participants into cohorts using their self-reported clinical history. Germline values: CDR1 LNHNV, CDR2 YYDKDF (reference sequence). The CDR3 is 13 residues long. The V gene lost 4 bases and the J gene lost 2 bases, with 7 bases spanning the gap.

Sequenced sample: PBMCs or T cells enriched from blood (not recorded which). This sequence joins TRBV15 and TRBJ2-3; D remains unclear. The TCR sequence derives from a young woman who had recovered from COVID-19. The CDR3 protein is CATSKLHTDTQYF. As DNA, the CDR3 is TGTGCCACCAGCAAACTTCACACAGATACGCAGTATTTT.